This T cell receptor beta chain appears in the sequencing data of a study of response to subunit inactivated influenza vaccine. Notes on this clonotype: The target antigen is unknown.

TCRdb independently ran MiXCR on the RT-PCR reads; one entry per CDR3 protein. The data show over 400,000 distinct CDR3 sequences, 10% to 15% seen once. General study points: It was suggested by the authors that few new T cells are recruited by each seasonal influenza vaccination.

Sequences were derived from PBMCs from blood, sampled about 40 days after vaccination. This clonotype originated in a man aged 45-65 years who received an inactivated influenza vaccine.

CDR3 nucleotide sequence: TGCAGTGCTAGTCGCCCAACAGGTAGCACAGATACGCAGTATTTT. It is translated as CSASRPTGSTDTQYF. This rearrangement joins TRBV20-1 to TRBJ2-3, with D possibly TRBD1 on 5 matching bases. This CDR3 contains 15 residues. The ends were cut back, 3 bases at V and 0 bases at J, with 13 bases in the middle. Germline V gives CDR1 DFQATT, CDR2 SNEGSKA (reference sequence).